A single sample is the source of the 30 T cell receptor beta chains below, sequenced in a study of STAT5B mutations in CD4+ large granular lymphocyte leukemia. The method was immunoSEQ multiplex PCR; TCRdb's version includes in-frame clones alone and lacks a portion of them. Of 31,000 or so clones detected, roughly three quarters appear once; the ten largest clones hold approximately 2%. Material for sequencing was CD4+ T cells from blood buffy coats. These receptors were collected from a human donor in good health.

V is TRBV7-2 and J is TRBJ2-2, with 8 bases matching TRBD1. Germline V gene sequence: CDR1 SGHTA, CDR2 FQGNSA. CDR3 size: 15 residues. After removal of 2 bases from V and 5 bases from J, the junction contained 4 bases not matched to a gene. CDR3: CASSLSTGGTGELFF. CDR3 coding DNA: TGTGCCAGCAGCTTATCCACAGGGGGGACCGGGGAGCTGTTTTTT.

This chain joins TRBV4-1 and TRBJ2-7; 10 nucleotides align to TRBD1. Trimming took 3 bases from V and 6 from J; bases not matched to a gene: 17. In germline, CDR1 is MGHRA, CDR2 YSYEKL. The CDR3 has 18 residues. In nucleotides, the CDR3 is TGCGCCAGCAGCCACGATTTCTCACGGGGGACAGGGGATACCGAGCAGTACTTC. Amino acid sequence: CASSHDFSRGTGDTEQYF.

The chain employs TRBV12-5 and TRBJ2-7, with D uncertain. Germline V gene lookup returns CDR1 LGHNT and CDR2 FRNRAP. The V end lost 6 bases, the J end lost 2 bases, and 8 bases lay between the germline ends. CDR3 length: 12 amino acids. Here the CDR3 DNA reads TGTGCTAGTGGGACACGGGCCTACGAGCAGTACTTC. Protein product: CASGTRAYEQYF.

The chain combines TRBV7-2 with TRBJ2-3, with 7 bases matching TRBD2. Trimming removed 1 base from V and 6 bases from J; junction bases left unmatched: 7. Germline CDR1 is SGHTA and CDR2 is FQGNSA. This CDR3 spans 15 amino acids. CDR3 protein: CASSLDVGGTDTQYF. CDR3 sequence (DNA): TGTGCCAGCAGCTTAGATGTGGGAGGGACCGATACGCAGTATTTT. The complete variable domain, with remaining parts taken from reference TRBV7-2 and TRBJ2-3, reads GAGVSQSPSNKVTEKGKDVELRCDPISGHTALYWYRQSLGQGLEFLIYFQGNSAPDKSGLPSDRFSAERTGGSVSTLTIQRTQQEDSAVYLCASSLDVGGTDTQYFGPGTRLTVL.

This clone was seen only a few times. J is TRBJ1-1 and V is TRBV29-1; no reliable D call. Germline V gene lookup returns CDR1 SQVTM and CDR2 ANQGSEA. V was trimmed by 5 bases and J by 3 bases, leaving 10 bases between them. CDR3 length equals 12 residues. Here the CDR3 DNA reads TGCAGCGTTATCGGACGGTACACTGAAGCTTTCTTT. It encodes CSVIGRYTEAFF.

V gene TRBV28 combines with J gene TRBJ2-7; 8 bases are shared with TRBD2. This CDR3 region has 18 residues. The germline V gene has CDR1 MDHEN and CDR2 SYDVKM. Losses at the gene ends were 3 bases for V and 0 bases for J; bases not matched to a gene: 13. The CDR3, as DNA: TGTGCCAGCAGTTTTCCAACTGGCGGGGGGATTATCTCCTACGAGCAGTACTTC. Encoded protein: CASSFPTGGGIISYEQYF.

The J gene is TRBJ2-7, the V gene TRBV5-1, with D perhaps assigned TRBD1 or TRBD2 (6 bases each). This CDR3 is 15 amino acids long. The germline gives CDR1 SGHRS, CDR2 YFSETQ. V shed 0 bases and J shed 5 bases, with 15 bases lying between them. CDR3 residues: CASSLGGNREDEQYF. The CDR3 nucleotides are TGCGCCAGCAGCTTGGGCGGGAACAGGGAGGACGAGCAGTACTTC.

The rearrangement links TRBV5-1 to TRBJ1-5, with 10 bases that match TRBD1. The CDR3 has 14 amino acids. After removal of 3 bases from V and 4 bases from J, the junction contained 1 base not matched to a gene. Germline CDR1 reads SGHRS; CDR2 reads YFSETQ. The CDR3 bases are TGCGCCAGCAGCTCGGGACAGGGGAATCAGCCCCAGCATTTT. It yields the protein CASSSGQGNQPQHF. The full variable domain, with the rest looked up from reference TRBV5-1 and TRBJ1-5, is KAGVTQTPRYLIKTRGQQVTLSCSPISGHRSVSWYQQTPGQGLQFLFEYFSETQRNKGNFPGRFSGRQFSNSRSEMNVSTLELGDSALYLCASSSGQGNQPQHFGDGTRLSIL.

This rearrangement joins TRBV7-6 to TRBJ2-5; TRBD2 agrees at 10 bases. Trimming took 5 bases from V and 9 from J; bases not matched to a gene: 15. The V gene's germline CDR1 is SGHVS and CDR2 FNYEAQ. This CDR3 is built from 16 residues. The DNA for the CDR3 is TGTGCCAGCAGCCCTCTCACTAGCGGGGCGGAAGGGGCCCAGTACTTC. It translates to CASSPLTSGAEGAQYF.

The chain combines TRBV12-5 with TRBJ2-3; TRBD1 agrees at 11 bases. Germline values: CDR1 LGHNT, CDR2 FRNRAP. Losses at the gene ends were 6 bases for V and 5 bases for J; bases not matched to a gene: 7. The CDR3 is made up of 15 amino acids. This chain's CDR3 is CASGEDRGLRDTQYF. In nucleotides, the CDR3 is TGTGCTAGTGGGGAGGACAGGGGGCTCCGAGATACGCAGTATTTT.

This clone has just one count. The chain has TRBV18 and TRBJ1-4; D ambiguous. This CDR3 has 14 residues. Germline CDR1 and CDR2: KGHSH and LQKENI. V lost 3 bases and J 8 bases, leaving 13 bases between the germline ends. This chain's CDR3 is CASSPGLNSEKLFF. The CDR3 nucleotides are TGTGCCAGCTCACCCGGACTAAACTCCGAAAAACTGTTTTTT.

The chain combines TRBV19 with TRBJ2-1, with a tentative D call TRBD1 (5 bases). This CDR3 is 16 amino acids long. Trimming removed 0 bases from V and 0 bases from J, with 9 bases in between. The germline gives CDR1 LNHDA, CDR2 SQIVND (reference sequence). The DNA of the CDR3 is TGTGCCAGTAGTATAGAAAGAAGGGGCTCCTACAATGAGCAGTTCTTC. This encodes CASSIERRGSYNEQFF.

The chain combines TRBV4-2 with TRBJ2-7; 14 bases align to TRBD2. Germline CDR1 reads LGHNA; CDR2 reads YNFKEQ. The CDR3 is 15 amino acids. The junction had 5 bases not matched to a gene; V was cut back by 4 bases and J by 6 bases. The CDR3 DNA reads TGTGCCAGCAGCCCGGTTGGGACTAGCGGGAGCGAGCAGTACTTC. Protein product: CASSPVGTSGSEQYF.

This chain uses TRBV12-5 with TRBJ2-3, with TRBD2 matching over 10 bases. The CDR3 has 16 amino acids. The J segment lost 0 bases and the V segment lost 6 bases, leaving 6 bases of the junction unmatched. From germline, CDR1 is LGHNT and CDR2 FRNRAP. The CDR3 nucleotides are TGTGCTAGTGGCAATGGACTAGCGGCGAGCACAGATACGCAGTATTTT. Its protein product is CASGNGLAASTDTQYF.

V gene TRBV4-2 combines with J gene TRBJ2-6; D might be TRBD1 (6 bases). Deletions cut 1 base from V and 3 bases from J, with 16 bases between. The length of the CDR3 is 18 residues. Germline CDR1 is LGHNA and CDR2 is YNFKEQ. The CDR3 sequence is CASSQGPPTGSGANVLTF. The CDR3, as DNA: TGTGCCAGCAGCCAAGGACCCCCTACAGGGAGTGGGGCCAACGTCCTGACTTTC.

The CDR3 region has the DNA TGTGCCTGGAGTGTAGGGGTCTGGGACAGGGAGTACTACGAGCAGTACTTC. Its protein product is CAWSVGVWDREYYEQYF. The chain couples TRBV30 to TRBJ2-7; 9 positions agree with TRBD1. V shed 0 bases and J 3 bases; nucleotides not matched to a gene: 12. Germline V gene lookup returns CDR1 GTSNPN and CDR2 SVGIG (reference sequence). This CDR3 has 17 amino acids.

The chain carries TRBV2 and TRBJ2-3; no clear D gene. This CDR3 has 14 residues. V dropped 6 bases and J dropped 1 base, with 11 bases sitting between them. Germline V CDR1 and CDR2: SNHLY, FYNNEI. CDR3 sequence: CASRVSWRTDTQYF. CDR3 sequence (DNA): TGTGCCAGCAGGGTTAGCTGGCGCACAGATACGCAGTATTTT.

A single count supports this clone. This chain joins TRBV7-6 and TRBJ2-7; D gene uncertain. Germline CDR1 and CDR2: SGHVS and FNYEAQ. The V and J ends lost 1 base and 3 bases respectively, with 7 bases between them. This CDR3 is 13 amino acids long. This CDR3 is CASSLERNYEQYF. The CDR3 DNA sequence: TGTGCCAGCAGCTTAGAAAGGAACTACGAGCAGTACTTC.

The CDR3 nucleotides read TGTGCCAGCAGCGAACGATCTAATGAAAAACTGTTTTTT. Amino acid sequence: CASSERSNEKLFF. V usage is TRBV2 and J usage is TRBJ1-4; D is unresolved. This CDR3 has 13 residues. V lost 6 bases and J lost 3, with 8 bases in between. Germline V CDR1 and CDR2: SNHLY, FYNNEI. The full variable domain, with the rest looked up from reference TRBV2 and TRBJ1-4, is EPEVTQTPSHQVTQMGQEVILRCVPISNHLYFYWYRQILGQKVEFLVSFYNNEISEKSEIFDDQFSVERPDGSNFTLKIRSTKLEDSAMYFCASSERSNEKLFFGSGTQLSVL.

V usage is TRBV27 and J usage is TRBJ1-2; 7 nucleotides agree with TRBD1. There are 19 residues in the CDR3. The J segment lost 0 bases and the V segment lost 6 bases, leaving 19 bases of the junction unmatched. Per germline, CDR1 MNHEY and CDR2 SMNVEV (reference sequence). DNA of the CDR3: TGTGCCAGCAGCTTACAAAGACAGGGAGATACCCATGCTAACTATGGCTACACCTTC. Amino acid sequence: CASSLQRQGDTHANYGYTF.

The chain is built from TRBV20-1 and TRBJ2-5; D ambiguous. Gene TRBJ2-7 matches the end of the DNA better, so the J call may be wrong. Germline CDR1 reads DFQATT; CDR2 reads SNEGSKA (reference sequence). There are 11 residues in the CDR3. The CDR3 protein is CSARPQREQYF. CDR3 bases: TGCAGTGCTAGGCCCCAACGCGAGCAGTACTTC.

This clone turned up a few times. The CDR3 DNA follows: TGTGCCAGCAGAAGGCCCTCAACTAATGAAAAACTGTTTTTT. Amino acid sequence: CASRRPSTNEKLFF. V and J are TRBV2 and TRBJ1-4; D remains unclear. V was clipped by 6 bases and J by 0 bases, with 8 bases between them. CDR1 is SNHLY, CDR2 FYNNEI, per germline. CDR3 size: 14 residues. The variable domain in full, completed from reference TRBV2 and TRBJ1-4, reads EPEVTQTPSHQVTQMGQEVILRCVPISNHLYFYWYRQILGQKVEFLVSFYNNEISEKSEIFDDQFSVERPDGSNFTLKIRSTKLEDSAMYFCASRRPSTNEKLFFGSGTQLSVL.

The chain recombines TRBV9 with TRBJ1-4; 9 bases agree with TRBD1. The CDR3 runs 15 residues. V dropped 4 bases and J dropped 4; count of bases not matched to a gene: 5. Germline loops: CDR1 SGDLS, CDR2 YYNGEE. Here the CDR3 reads CASSPTGGGNEKLFF. The CDR3 DNA reads as TGTGCCAGCAGCCCAACAGGGGGCGGTAATGAAAAACTGTTTTTT.

The chain carries TRBV5-5 and TRBJ2-1; 7 bases line up with TRBD1. Trimming at V came to 0 bases and at J to 5 bases, leaving 5 bases not matched to a gene. Germline V lookup: CDR1 SGHKS, CDR2 YYEKEE (reference sequence). This CDR3 is 15 amino acids long. The CDR3 is CASSLGPGGHNEQFF. CDR3 coding DNA: TGTGCCAGCAGCTTGGGTCCAGGGGGACACAATGAGCAGTTCTTC.

The rearrangement joins TRBV7-2 to TRBJ2-2; D unresolved. CDR1 is SGHTA and CDR2 is FQGNSA in the germline V gene. The CDR3 is 12 amino acids. Trimming took 4 bases from V and 8 from J, leaving 8 bases between them. DNA for the CDR3: TGTGCCAGCAGCTCCGTAGGGGGGGAGCTGTTTTTT. Amino acid sequence: CASSSVGGELFF.

The chain recombines TRBV28 with TRBJ2-7; no firm D call. The ends were cut back, 5 bases at V and 2 bases at J, with 16 bases in the middle. Germline CDR1 and CDR2: MDHEN and SYDVKM. This CDR3 has 15 residues. CDR3 DNA sequence: TGTGCCAGCAGTATTCCACCTCTGGCCGCCTACGAGCAGTACTTC. It specifies CASSIPPLAAYEQYF.

V is TRBV4-3 and J is TRBJ2-1; the D gene could be TRBD1 or TRBD2 (6 bases each). Germline V lookup: CDR1 LGHNA, CDR2 YSLEER. V lost 0 bases and J 7 bases, leaving 19 bases between the germline ends. The CDR3 has 17 residues. CDR3 coding DNA: TGCGCCAGCAGCCAAGATCTAGGGGGGAGAGGAAGAAATGAGCAGTTCTTC. It specifies CASSQDLGGRGRNEQFF.

The chain carries TRBV7-2 and TRBJ2-6, with D uncertain. Germline CDR1 is SGHTA and CDR2 is FQGNSA. The V end was cut by 5 bases, the J end by 0 bases, with 8 bases between. This CDR3 contains 15 residues. CDR3 region: CASSPYSSGANVLTF. In DNA, the CDR3 is TGTGCCAGCAGCCCCTACAGCTCTGGGGCCAACGTCCTGACTTTC.

This chain uses TRBV7-2 with TRBJ2-6; the D gene is possibly TRBD1 (5 bases). Deletions cut 5 bases from V and 4 bases from J, with 12 bases between. The CDR3 totals 15 residues. In germline, CDR1 is SGHTA, CDR2 FQGNSA. CDR3 in DNA: TGTGCCAGCAGCCCCAGGGTGCGAGGGGCCAACGTCCTGACTTTC. This codes for CASSPRVRGANVLTF.

The chain combines TRBV28 with TRBJ1-5; D is perhaps TRBD1 (6 bases). The CDR3 is 14 residues long. Trimming stripped 6 bases from V and 4 bases from J, with 13 bases between. Germline CDR1 and CDR2: MDHEN and SYDVKM. Here the CDR3 reads CASRGAAGNQPQHF. The CDR3 DNA reads TGTGCCAGCAGGGGGGCAGCCGGGAATCAGCCCCAGCATTTT.